The 6 T cell receptor beta chains listed next were all sequenced from one sample in a study of cytomegalovirus exposure and HLA in healthy donors (dated by TCRdb to the late 2010s). The library was generated by the immunoSEQ multiplex PCR assay. A mixture of 60 forward primers for TCR Vbeta segments and 13 reverse primers for TCR Jbeta segments was used in the multiplex PCR. TCRdb took this table from immuneACCESS and kept in-frame rearrangements with V and J called. Such tables lack part of the clones; where checked against another copy, unresolved V genes explain under half of the gap, and the rest is unexplained. A total of approximately 120,000 clones appear in this sample, approximately 82% of them only once. The ten largest clones add up to roughly 20% of the sample. Sequencing was carried out using PBMCs. Receptor source: a man aged 18-30 years in good health and CMV-seropositive.

The V call is TRBV5-4, the J call TRBJ2-1, with 12 nucleotides matching TRBD2. Germline CDR1 SGHNT, CDR2 YYREEE (reference sequence). The V and J ends lost 4 bases and 4 bases, in that order; junction bases with no gene match: 6. The CDR3 has 16 amino acids. In DNA, the CDR3 is TGTGCCAGCAGCAGCCTAGCGGGGGGGTTTTACAATGAGCAGTTCTTC. It yields the protein CASSSLAGGFYNEQFF.

This chain uses TRBV12-5 with TRBJ1-1; weak D call: TRBD1 (5 bases). CDR1 and CDR2 from the germline V gene are LGHNT and FRNRAP. V was cut by 1 base and J by 5 bases, with 8 bases left in between. The CDR3 runs to 13 residues. This chain's CDR3 is CASGLAKGTEAFF. In DNA form, the CDR3 reads TGTGCTAGTGGTTTGGCCAAGGGGACTGAAGCTTTCTTT. The whole variable domain, remainder taken from reference TRBV12-5 and TRBJ1-1, is DARVTQTPRHKVTEMGQEVTMRCQPILGHNTVFWYRQTMMQGLELLAYFRNRAPLDDSGMPKDRFSAEMPDATLATLKIQPSEPRDSAVYFCASGLAKGTEAFFGQGTRLTVV.

This clone has only a few counts. The chain has TRBV2 and TRBJ2-3, with a possible D match to TRBD1 (6 bases). V dropped 6 bases and J dropped 5 bases, with 15 bases sitting between them. Germline lookup yields CDR1 SNHLY and CDR2 FYNNEI. The CDR3 length is 14 residues. The CDR3 loop reads CASRQGVDLDTQYF. Here the CDR3 DNA reads TGTGCCAGCAGACAGGGTGTAGATTTAGATACGCAGTATTTT.

The CDR3 DNA sequence: TGTGCCAGCAGCTTAACGGGGAACGGTGGGTACGAGCAGTACTTC. Translated, it gives CASSLTGNGGYEQYF. The chain employs TRBV7-8 and TRBJ2-7; perhaps TRBD2 as D (5 bases). The V end was cut by 2 bases, the J end by 4 bases, with 15 bases between. The CDR3 totals 15 residues. Germline CDR1 and CDR2: SGHVS and FQNEAQ.

The chain is built from TRBV6-5 and TRBJ1-1; TRBD1 matches at 10 bases. Germline V gene data show CDR1 as MNHEY and CDR2 as SVGAGI. With 2 bases clipped from V and 1 base from J, the junction kept 1 base outside the gene matches. CDR3 size: 15 residues. CDR3 amino acids: CASSYGDRGNTEAFF. The CDR3 DNA follows: TGTGCCAGCAGTTACGGGGACAGGGGGAACACTGAAGCTTTCTTT.

This clone was counted once. This chain links TRBV7-6 with TRBJ1-1; D gene ambiguous. CDR3 size: 13 residues. Germline loops: CDR1 SGHVS, CDR2 FNYEAQ. Trimming took off 1 base at V and 3 bases at J, with 6 bases between the two ends. The CDR3: CASSLGGDTEAFF. The DNA of the CDR3 is TGTGCCAGCAGCTTAGGCGGGGACACTGAAGCTTTCTTT.